The clone carrying this T cell receptor beta chain was counted once. This record belongs to a study of cytotoxic CD8 clonotypes in ibrutinib-treated CLL. Study as a whole: Response sampling took place at median 12 months of treatment, range 6 to 36.

Target depth was 1 in 200,000 to 1 in 1 million T cells, about 10x per clonotype. Assay: immunoSEQ multiplex PCR; the TCRdb copy retains only in-frame clones and omits some. The sample consists of 250,000 or so clones, less than 75% of them appearing once. This clonotype originated in a human donor with chronic lymphocytic leukemia. Sequencing was performed on PBMCs, taken after 24 months of ibrutinib treatment.

The CDR3 loop is CASRGPDIYEQYF. CDR3 DNA: TGTGCCAGCAGAGGACCCGACATCTACGAGCAGTACTTC. V and J are TRBV28 and TRBJ2-7; D call uncertain. The CDR3 loop spans 13 amino acids. Germline V CDR1 and CDR2: MDHEN, SYDVKM. Trimming left V 6 bases short and J 3 bases short, with 12 bases between.